This T cell receptor beta chain came from a study of cytomegalovirus exposure and HLA in healthy donors listed by TCRdb under 2017. About the full investigation: An earlier analysis of approximately 640 of the donors reported roughly 300 Gb of sequence data and roughly 110 million unique TCR beta sequences from 150 million to 200 million T cells. Roughly 300 gigabases of sequencing data and tens of millions of unique TCR sequences were included in an early release covering 550 to 800 HLA-typed donors. Among the approximately 400 genotyped donors, approximately 77% belonged to the genetic ancestry cluster associated with self-reported Caucasian donors. The study was designed to test whether signatures of past pathogen exposure could be identified by cataloging public T cell receptors. The study used immunosequencing to profile the T cell repertoires of some 600 subjects and linked those repertoires to cytomegalovirus serostatus. A separate validation cohort of roughly 110 different subjects was used in addition to the approximately 610-subject first cohort. To predict cytomegalovirus infection status, the study combined high-throughput TCR immunosequencing, statistical association of individual TCRs with disease status, and machine learning. A later analysis re-examined previously published TCR beta repertoires from 600 to 700 donors and added high-resolution HLA genotyping to investigate patterns of TCR occurrence. Rather than drawing on any new phenotypic data, the later analysis identified candidate immune exposures from TCR beta sequences and the way those sequences occurred across donors. To decide whether each TCR beta V gene segment behaved as functional or pseudogenic, an earlier analysis of some 600 of the donors relied on high-throughput TCR beta sequencing. Donor age, sex, ethnicity and CMV serostatus were compiled alongside the repertoire data. In a later genetic analysis, genome-wide SNP genotypes for about three fifths of the roughly 670 donors were used, and that subset was treated as a discovery cohort. All discovery cohort repertoires had been generated on a single sequencing platform. Class I and class II HLA loci were covered by the typing at four-digit resolution. The number of donors typed differed by locus, with about 629-640 for A, B, C, DRB1 and DQB1, about 500 for DQA1, approximately 570 for DPA1, and some 440 for DPB1. Four to six DR-DQ haplotypes were handled as single units for association and clustering, since linkage in the cohort was strong. Among some 410 genotyped donors of the cohort, an average of approximately 240,000 unique TCR beta nucleotide sequences was sequenced per donor, of which about 19% were non-productive.

CDR1 SGHTS and CDR2 YDEGEE were looked up in the germline V gene. From the cysteine through the phenylalanine, the CDR3 covers 15 amino acids. Just the 45-base CDR3 DNA is kept, in frame starting at base 1. V loses 4 bases, J loses 4 bases, and the germline ends lie 14 bases apart. The cohort was made up of several hundred healthy bone marrow donors. At the time of sampling, every cohort member was nominally healthy, though immune exposures that went unrecorded were likely present. The donor was CMV seronegative and belonged to the group of 352 seronegative cohort members. Every donor gave a peripheral blood sample, and the peripheral blood mononuclear cells from that sample were used for TCR beta sequencing. Genomic DNA was extracted from the blood cell samples with the Qiagen DNeasy Blood Extraction Kit. Results the study describes overall, beyond this receptor: Most CMV-associated TCR beta chains appeared to be HLA-restricted in a later analysis, and the HLA associations seemed to be driven largely by CMV exposure. Because counts were too low, around 17 rarely observed V segments, including chromosome 9 orphons, were left out of the earlier analysis of 500 to 750 of the donors. Roughly uniform sequencing depth across donors was assumed in presence/absence analyses, although this assumption may not hold. A group of highly shared sequence variants was considered likely to be a technical artifact of the sequencing pipeline. A total of 150 to 200 TCR beta chains were listed by the study as associated with cytomegalovirus. Linkage disequilibrium might explain the correlated functional status among segregating V segments, but an unknown experimental factor could not be excluded. According to a later genetic analysis, donors in an Asian-associated ancestry cluster had fewer N-insertions in productive TCRs than the approximately 650-donor mean. The authors suggested that the approach could potentially be extended to other disease states and immunological phenotypes. In an earlier analysis of some 500 of the donors, most TCR beta V segments were observed in productive rearrangements about 90% or about 30% of the time, broadly matching IMGT annotations. For the cohort, immune exposure information was limited to CMV serostatus. The cohort was sequenced for TCR beta chains only, and without alpha or paired-chain data the features that could be detected were limited. When HLA alleles, especially DR and DQ, strongly co-occurred, attributing TCR associations to individual alleles was difficult. Because some donors lacked HLA typing at each locus, the association tests relied only on the typed subset. A later analysis found that TCR association rates varied across HLA loci, with DRB1 alleles showing the most associated TCRs and HLA-C alleles the fewest. At a false discovery rate of 0.05, a later analysis linked roughly 17,000 TCR beta sequences to specific HLA alleles. Because the 87-base-pair reads could not distinguish some IMGT-functional V segments, including TRBV6-2 and TRBV6-3, those segments were excluded. An association between a missense DCLRE1C variant and V-gene and J-gene trimming of TCR beta chains was found in a later genetic analysis and replicated in an independent cohort. In a later analysis, HLA-associated TCR beta chains showed more clonal expansion and lower generation probabilities than non-associated chains that were equally common. In vitro tests confirmed that a few of the cytomegalovirus-associated TCR beta chains recognize cytomegalovirus antigens. In both the original and validation cohorts, the classifier was reported to diagnose cytomegalovirus status with high specificity and sensitivity. A further reported finding was that TCR beta sequences accurately predicted the HLA-A and HLA-B alleles for most subjects in the first cohort. Most TCR sequences were observed very rarely across donors, whereas some public TCRs were present in many individuals. A later analysis reported that several top co-occurrence clusters appeared linked to parvovirus B19, influenza, CMV and Epstein-Barr virus.

On this clone itself: Its binding antigen is unknown. Base qualities are missing; no much larger clone stands one base away.

Libraries were built with the immunoSEQ multiplex PCR assay. For the multiplex PCR, a mixture combining 60 forward primers for TCR Vbeta segments and 13 reverse primers for TCR Jbeta segments was used. The CDR3 region of rearranged TCR beta genes was amplified from genomic DNA by a multiplex PCR assay. Amplified TCR beta libraries were sequenced as 87-base-pair reads on the Illumina HiSeq System. Concerning the study's data processing: A later analysis tallied some 79 million unique TCR beta chains across the approximately 670 repertoires, and roughly 11 million of those chains were shared by two or more donors. Raw reads were error-corrected and collapsed into unique sequences with a nearest-neighbor algorithm that merged closely related sequences to remove PCR and sequencing errors. CDR3 sequences were aligned to IMGT reference sequences to assign V, D and J gene segments. Each retained sequence needed at least a six-nucleotide match to both a V gene segment and a J gene segment. Rearrangements were classified as productive when the CDR3 lacked stop codons and remained in frame with V and J, and all other rearrangements were classified as non-productive. Following IMGT convention, CDR3 was defined as the stretch from the second conserved V-encoded cysteine to the conserved J-encoded phenylalanine. The earlier analysis of about 620 of the donors excluded sequences that lacked an unambiguous match to a single V gene segment. An earlier analysis of almost 600 of the donors classified V segments as functional when productive rearrangements were above 56.7% and as segregating when the standard deviation between donors was above 5%. A statistical classification framework was built for diagnosing cytomegalovirus status from the catalog of TCR beta chain sequences. In a later analysis, V and J genes were assigned by comparing TCR nucleotide sequences against IMGT/GENE-DB human TR gene sequences. The TCRdist pipeline was used in a later analysis to assign CDR3 sequences and most-parsimonious VDJ recombination scenarios. In a later analysis, each TCR beta chain was defined by its CDR3 amino acid sequence together with its V-gene family, and reads without a unique V-gene family were excluded. A later analysis removed several hundred highly shared, low-generation-probability nucleotide sequences to deal with suspected cross-contamination and a sequencing artifact. In a later analysis, a clonal expansion index was calculated for each public chain from normalized within-repertoire ranks of inferred template counts. In a later analysis, generation probabilities were computed using a VDJ recombination model fitted to out-of-frame rearrangements, and the results were checked against IGoR. Hypergeometric tests were used in a later analysis to score TCR-TCR, TCR-HLA and TCR-CMV co-occurrence, with a repertoire-size bias correction applied to the TCR pairs. A later analysis estimated false discovery rates by permuting HLA or CMV assignments 20 times. In a later analysis, co-occurring TCRs were grouped with DBSCAN, and TCRdist sequence similarity was added when clustering was performed within HLA-allele-positive subsets. Repertoires with fewer than 30,000 or more than 120,000 public chains were left out of co-occurrence clustering, as were four to six repertoires with anomalous nucleotide sharing. TCRdb mirrors the immuneACCESS table, restricted to in-frame sequences. Some clones are absent from its copies; in checked studies, under half trace to an unresolved V gene, and the reason for the others is unknown. V, J and clone size were drawn from that table, and D and trimming were deduced from the DNA. The sample includes about 160,000 clones, with more than 65% observed a single time. Of the sample, around 1.3% falls within the top ten clones.

This TCR was sampled from a woman aged 45-60 years in good health and CMV-seronegative. The sequencing input was PBMCs. This chain joins TRBV5-8 to TRBJ2-2, with a tentative D gene TRBD1 over 6 matching bases. The DNA sequence reads TGTGCCAGCAGCCCTATAGGACAGATCACCGGGGAGCTGTTTTTT. This translates into CASSPIGQITGELFF.